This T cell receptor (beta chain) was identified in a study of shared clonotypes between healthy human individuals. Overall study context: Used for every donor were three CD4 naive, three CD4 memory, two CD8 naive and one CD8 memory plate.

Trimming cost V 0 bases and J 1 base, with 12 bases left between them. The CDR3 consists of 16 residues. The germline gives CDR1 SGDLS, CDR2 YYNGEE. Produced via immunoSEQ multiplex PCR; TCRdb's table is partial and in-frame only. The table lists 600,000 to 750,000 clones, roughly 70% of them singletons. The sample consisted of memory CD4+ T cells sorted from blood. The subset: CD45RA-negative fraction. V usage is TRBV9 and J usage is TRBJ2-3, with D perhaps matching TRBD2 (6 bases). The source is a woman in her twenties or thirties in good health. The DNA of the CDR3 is TGTGCCAGCAGCGTAGACGGGAGCGCCGGCACAGATACGCAGTATTTT. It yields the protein CASSVDGSAGTDTQYF.